The 30 T cell receptor beta chains listed next were all sequenced from one sample in a study of early T cells in non-severe SARS-CoV-2 infection. TCRdb fed the 5' RACE reads into MiXCR, producing one record per CDR3 protein. The sample holds under 35,000 distinct CDR3 sequences; about 4.6% are singletons and the top ten take about 12%. Sequencing was done on a sample of whole blood. All receptors derive from an adult who was a healthcare worker with PCR-confirmed SARS-CoV-2 infection or an uninfected control (not recorded which).

This clonotype was recorded many times. The rearrangement uses TRBV7-2 and TRBJ2-3; D may match TRBD1 or TRBD2 (5 bases each). Germline loops: CDR1 SGHTA, CDR2 FQGNSA. With 1 base removed from V and 2 bases from J, the gap between germline ends came to 10 bases. This CDR3 has 15 amino acids. The CDR3 reads CASSLGVGTTDTQYF. The DNA of the CDR3 is TGTGCCAGCAGCTTAGGTGTAGGGACCACAGATACGCAGTATTTT.

Many counts were recorded for this clonotype. The chain carries TRBV28 and TRBJ2-7; 7 positions agree with TRBD1. Germline CDR1 MDHEN, CDR2 SYDVKM. V was pared by 1 base and J by 0 bases, with 3 bases of the junction left unmatched. The CDR3 extends over 15 amino acids. CDR3 residues: CASSLSGQFSYEQYF. The CDR3 nucleotides are TGTGCCAGCAGTTTATCGGGACAGTTCTCCTACGAGCAGTACTTC.

This clonotype was found many times. The V call is TRBV12-3 or TRBV12-4, the J call TRBJ1-5, with a possible D match to TRBD1 (6 bases). The CDR3 contains 14 residues. The ends were cut back, 6 bases at V and 5 bases at J, with 14 bases in the middle. For the CDR3, the DNA is TGTGCCAGCAGCTCCCGACAGGATTATCAGCCCCAGCATTTT. As protein: CASSSRQDYQPQHF.

The rearrangement uses TRBV19 and TRBJ2-7; TRBD2 agrees at 8 bases. Germline V gene lookup returns CDR1 LNHDA and CDR2 SQIVND (reference sequence). The CDR3 contains 14 residues. V dropped 5 bases and J dropped 4; count of bases not matched to a gene: 7. In DNA, the CDR3 is TGTGCCAGTAGTTCGCAGCGGGAGCGGTACGAGCAGTACTTC. This codes for CASSSQRERYEQYF.

The rearrangement joins TRBV9 to TRBJ2-1; D is possibly TRBD2 (5 bases). The CDR3 spans 14 residues. From germline, CDR1 is SGDLS and CDR2 YYNGEE. Trimming shortened V by 5 bases and J by 5 bases, and 14 bases separated the two germline ends. The DNA of the CDR3 is TGTGCCAGCAGTCCTTTCGCGGGTAACAATGAGCAGTTCTTC. The encoded protein is CASSPFAGNNEQFF.

This clonotype occurred many times. This chain links TRBV5-6 with TRBJ2-1; a weak D match, TRBD1 (6 bases). V lost 3 bases and J 12 bases, leaving 13 bases between the germline ends. The germline V gene encodes CDR1 SGHDT and CDR2 YYEEEE. The CDR3 spans 12 residues. This chain's CDR3 is CASSSERGSQFF. The CDR3 DNA reads as TGTGCCAGCAGCTCAGAGAGGGGGTCGCAGTTCTTC.

This clonotype came up a few times. The J gene is TRBJ2-7, the V gene TRBV7-8, with D perhaps being TRBD1 or TRBD2 (6 bases each). Trimming removed 5 bases from V and 0 bases from J, with 17 bases in between. CDR3 length: 16 amino acids. Germline V gene lookup returns CDR1 SGHVS and CDR2 FQNEAQ. CDR3 bases: TGTGCCAGCAGCCTCCAAACAGGGACTTTCTCCTACGAGCAGTACTTC. Its translation: CASSLQTGTFSYEQYF.

This clonotype appeared many times. V and J are TRBV6-1 and TRBJ1-1, with D perhaps TRBD1 (6 bases). CDR3 length: 15 amino acids. V was cut by 2 bases and J by 10 bases, with 20 bases left in between. Germline loops: CDR1 MNHNS, CDR2 SASEGT. CDR3 loop: CASSEQDRPIVSAFF. The CDR3 DNA reads as TGTGCCAGCAGTGAACAGGACAGACCCATTGTATCAGCTTTCTTT.

This clonotype showed up just a few times. The chain has TRBV11-2 and TRBJ1-1; 9 bases match TRBD1. Trimming took 3 bases from V and 4 from J; bases not matched to a gene: 6. This CDR3 contains 15 residues. Germline CDR1 reads SGHAT; CDR2 reads FQNNGV. CDR3 in amino acids: CASSLGQGRGTEAFF. The CDR3 coding sequence is TGTGCCAGCAGCTTGGGACAGGGCCGAGGCACTGAAGCTTTCTTT. The entire variable domain, with the rest obtained from reference TRBV11-2 and TRBJ1-1, is as follows: EAGVAQSPRYKIIEKRQSVAFWCNPISGHATLYWYQQILGQGPKLLIQFQNNGVVDDSQLPKDRFSAERLKGVDSTLKIQPAKLEDSAVYLCASSLGQGRGTEAFFGQGTRLTVV.

The V call is TRBV5-1, the J call TRBJ1-1; D not certain. Trimming removed 4 bases from V and 4 bases from J, with 14 bases in between. Per the germline V gene, CDR1 is SGHRS and CDR2 is YFSETQ. The CDR3 is 14 residues long. The CDR3 DNA reads TGCGCCAGCAGCGGATCGAAGGGCGGCACTGAAGCTTTCTTT. As protein: CASSGSKGGTEAFF.

This clonotype was seen at least ten times. The rearrangement joins TRBV5-6 to TRBJ2-7; 10 nucleotides match TRBD2. The germline CDR1 and CDR2 sequences are SGHDT and YYEEEE. V lost 5 bases, J lost 7 bases, and 12 bases stayed unmatched. The CDR3 consists of 15 residues. The CDR3 coding sequence is TGTGCCAGCAGATTGTGGACTAGCGGTCTGAAGGAGCAGTACTTC. Its translation is CASRLWTSGLKEQYF.

In its sample, this clonotype was seen a few times. The chain joins TRBV6-2 or TRBV6-3 to TRBJ2-1; D uncertain. The V gene's germline CDR1 is MNHEY and CDR2 SVGEGT. V was cut by 8 bases and J by 3 bases, with 8 bases left in between. This CDR3 contains 12 residues. The CDR3 protein is CASGEIYNEQFF. CDR3 bases: TGTGCCAGCGGCGAGATCTACAATGAGCAGTTCTTC.

A few counts support this clonotype. The J gene is TRBJ2-2, the V gene TRBV30; no firm D call. V was trimmed by 3 bases and J by 2 bases, leaving 4 bases between them. Germline CDR1 is GTSNPN and CDR2 is SVGIG (reference sequence). CDR3 length: 12 amino acids. The CDR3 nucleotides read TGTGCCTGGAGCACTAACACCGGGGAGCTGTTTTTT. Translation gives CAWSTNTGELFF.

This clonotype has at least ten counts. V and J are TRBV12-3 or TRBV12-4 and TRBJ1-1; 9 bases agree with TRBD1. V lost 4 bases, J lost 4 bases, and 10 bases stayed unmatched. This CDR3 has 16 residues. CDR3 sequence: CASSSGTGSVSTEAFF. In DNA form, the CDR3 reads TGTGCCAGCAGTTCCGGGACAGGGTCTGTCAGCACTGAAGCTTTCTTT.

This clonotype was observed at least ten times. The chain employs TRBV3-1 and TRBJ1-1; a possible D gene is TRBD1 (6 bases). CDR1 and CDR2 from the germline V gene are LGHDT and YNNKEL (reference sequence). The CDR3 spans 15 residues. The V end was cut by 5 bases, the J end by 4 bases, with 17 bases between. CDR3 coding DNA: TGTGCCAGCAGCTCCCGTAGGCAGGACAGCACTGAAGCTTTCTTT. Translation: CASSSRRQDSTEAFF.

This clonotype was counted at least ten times. The chain is built from TRBV16 and TRBJ1-5; 10 bases line up with TRBD1. The CDR3 has 15 amino acids. V lost 0 bases to trimming and J lost 5 bases; unmatched junction nucleotides: 1. Germline CDR1 KGHSY, CDR2 FQNENV. CDR3 sequence (DNA): TGTGCCAGCAGCCAATCGGGACAGGGGTATCAGCCCCAGCATTTT. It is translated as CASSQSGQGYQPQHF.

This clonotype was recorded many times. The rearrangement joins TRBV11-3 to TRBJ2-3, with 8 bases matching TRBD2. The CDR3 spans 12 residues. CDR1 SGHNT and CDR2 YENEEA come from the germline V gene. The V segment lost 5 bases and the J segment 8 bases; nucleotides outside the gene matches: 3. In nucleotides, the CDR3 is TGTGCCAGCAGCATTACTAGCGGTACGCAGTATTTT. It translates to CASSITSGTQYF. The whole variable domain, remainder taken from reference TRBV11-3 and TRBJ2-3, is EAGVVQSPRYKIIEKKQPVAFWCNPISGHNTLYWYLQNLGQGPELLIRYENEEAVDDSQLPKDRFSAERLKGVDSTLKIQPAELGDSAVYLCASSITSGTQYFGPGTRLTVL.

Many counts were recorded for this clonotype. V gene TRBV30 combines with J gene TRBJ2-3; D perhaps matches TRBD1 (6 bases). The V and J ends lost 3 bases and 0 bases respectively, with 16 bases between them. This CDR3 comprises 16 residues. Germline assignment: CDR1 GTSNPN and CDR2 SVGIG (reference sequence). CDR3 in DNA: TGTGCCTGGAGACAGAAACAGGGCCCTAGCACAGATACGCAGTATTTT. Protein product: CAWRQKQGPSTDTQYF.

This clonotype was counted a few times. J is TRBJ2-5 and V is TRBV2; D not certain. CDR1 is SNHLY and CDR2 is FYNNEI in the germline V gene. V lost 8 bases and J lost 3, with 10 bases in between. The CDR3 covers 12 residues. The DNA for the CDR3 is TGTGCCAGCTCCGCAGTCGAAGAGACCCAGTACTTC. Residues: CASSAVEETQYF.

This clonotype was counted many times. The chain links TRBV7-9 to TRBJ1-1, with D maybe TRBD1 (5 bases). V was clipped by 2 bases and J by 3 bases, with 7 bases between them. Germline-derived CDR1 and CDR2 are SEHNR and FQNEAQ (reference sequence). The CDR3 totals 13 residues. CDR3 bases: TGTGCCAGCAGCTTACGAGGGGACACTGAAGCTTTCTTT. Protein product: CASSLRGDTEAFF.

This clonotype is termed medium-sized. The chain couples TRBV21-1 to TRBJ2-3. TRBV21-1 is tagged as a pseudogene. The CDR3 has 15 residues. The CDR3 nucleotides are TGTGCCAGCAGCAAAAAAAAGACTAGCACAGATACGCAGTATTTT. Its protein is CASSKKKTSTDTQYF.

This clonotype was recorded many times. The chain links TRBV24-1 to TRBJ2-3, with 9 bases that match TRBD1. This CDR3 has 15 amino acids. Germline V CDR1 and CDR2: KGHDR, SFDVKD. Trimming at V came to 3 bases and at J to 2 bases, leaving 2 bases not matched to a gene. CDR3 amino acids: CATSDRDRVTDTQYF. The CDR3 region has the DNA TGTGCCACCAGTGATCGGGACAGGGTCACAGATACGCAGTATTTT.

Comment on this clonotype: A read error may explain this, as a much larger clone is one base away. The chain uses TRBV6-5 and TRBJ2-3; TRBD1 might be the D (5 bases). The CDR3 has 16 residues. In germline, CDR1 is MNHEY, CDR2 SVGAGI. CDR3 in DNA: TGTGCCGGCAGTTACCCATCAGCCACAGGTTCGGATACGCAGTATTTT. It yields the protein CAGSYPSATGSDTQYF.

V and J are TRBV5-6 and TRBJ2-4; D may be TRBD2 (5 bases). V lost 3 bases, J lost 1 base, and 11 bases lay in between. The CDR3 has 15 amino acids. CDR1 and CDR2 from the germline V gene are SGHDT and YYEEEE. CDR3 region: CASSSPTGAKNIQYF. The CDR3 DNA reads TGTGCCAGCAGCTCCCCGACGGGGGCCAAAAACATTCAGTACTTC.

The V call is TRBV5-6, the J call TRBJ2-4; D could derive from TRBD1 or TRBD2 (5 bases each). The CDR3 is made up of 16 amino acids. CDR1 SGHDT and CDR2 YYEEEE come from the germline V gene. The V end lost 3 bases, the J end lost 7 bases, and 20 bases lay between the germline ends. The CDR3 here is CASSSLRGSSSNIQYF. As DNA, the CDR3 is TGTGCCAGCAGCTCGCTCCGGGGCAGTTCGTCCAACATTCAGTACTTC.

This clonotype was found many times. The chain joins TRBV10-2 to TRBJ2-3, with TRBD2 matching over 13 bases. V lost 7 bases to trimming and J lost 4 bases; unmatched junction nucleotides: 5. The V gene's germline CDR1 is WSHSY and CDR2 SAAADI. There are 15 residues in the CDR3. CDR3 loop: CASMRTSGSADTQYF. DNA for the CDR3: TGCGCCAGCATGAGGACTAGCGGGAGCGCAGATACGCAGTATTTT.

This clonotype has ten or more counts. J is TRBJ2-7 and V is TRBV27, with TRBD2 matching 10 bases. The CDR3 length is 17 residues. V lost 4 bases to trimming and J lost 0 bases; unmatched junction nucleotides: 9. CDR1 MNHEY and CDR2 SMNVEV come from the germline V gene (reference sequence). CDR3 sequence: CASSSSSGGYSSYEQYF. In DNA, the CDR3 is TGTGCCAGCAGTTCCTCTAGCGGGGGCTACAGCTCCTACGAGCAGTACTTC.

Ten or more counts support this clonotype. The rearrangement uses TRBV14 and TRBJ2-1; a weak D match, TRBD2 (6 bases). The CDR3 consists of 16 residues. The V gene's germline CDR1 is SGHDN and CDR2 FVKESK. The V end lost 4 bases, the J end lost 2 bases, and 15 bases lay between the germline ends. The CDR3 protein is CASSPRGAGAYNEQFF. The CDR3 DNA reads as TGTGCCAGCAGCCCCCGCGGGGCAGGTGCCTACAATGAGCAGTTCTTC.

This clonotype is classed as medium-sized. The chain recombines TRBV7-9 with TRBJ2-3; a weak D match, TRBD2 (6 bases). This CDR3 is built from 15 residues. Trimming pared 5 bases from V and 6 bases from J, leaving 18 bases between. CDR1 and CDR2 (germline): SEHNR, FQNEAQ (reference sequence). This CDR3 reads CASSAEASAGDTQYF. The DNA for the CDR3 is TGTGCCAGCAGCGCCGAGGCTAGCGCCGGGGATACGCAGTATTTT.

This clonotype showed up many times. J is TRBJ1-1 and V is TRBV28; D perhaps matches TRBD1 (5 bases). CDR1 is MDHEN and CDR2 is SYDVKM in the germline V gene. CDR3 length: 12 residues. V dropped 2 bases and J dropped 7 bases, with 8 bases sitting between them. CDR3 sequence: CASSLGQGEAFF. CDR3 nucleotides: TGTGCCAGCAGTTTAGGGCAGGGTGAAGCTTTCTTT.